The next 29 T cell receptor beta chains were all read from a single sample in a study of blood T cell repertoires in COVID-19. Assay: immunoSEQ multiplex PCR; the TCRdb copy retains only in-frame clones and omits some. Of roughly 300,000 clones listed, approximately 82% were seen once; the top ten hold about 1.2%. Source material: peripheral blood. Source of these receptors: a woman aged 45-65 years with acute or convalescent COVID-19.

Comment on this clone: Other DNA sequences in the same sample also yield this CDR3. CDR3 nucleotides: TGTGCCAGCAGCTTAGTAGTTCGGAACACTGAAGCTTTCTTT. Protein: CASSLVVRNTEAFF. The chain carries TRBV7-2 and TRBJ1-1, with unresolved D. Germline assignment: CDR1 SGHTA and CDR2 FQGNSA. This CDR3 has 14 residues. V was clipped by 1 base and J by 1 base, with 7 bases between them.

V usage is TRBV3-1 (or the pseudogene TRBV3-2) and J usage is TRBJ1-1; D is ambiguous. V lost 1 base, J lost 0 bases, and 12 bases lay in between. This CDR3 has 16 amino acids. Germline assignment: CDR1 LGHDT and CDR2 YNNKEL (reference sequence). In nucleotides, the CDR3 is TGTGCCAGCAGCCAAGGCTTTCGAGGCATGAACACTGAAGCTTTCTTT. Amino acids: CASSQGFRGMNTEAFF.

This chain links TRBV3-1 (or the pseudogene TRBV3-2) with TRBJ1-1; D gene uncertain. This CDR3 is built from 17 residues. V was clipped by 2 bases and J by 0 bases, with 16 bases between them. Per germline, CDR1 LGHDT and CDR2 YNNKEL (reference sequence). DNA for the CDR3: TGTGCCAGCAGCCAAAATGTGGTCTGGCGGATGAACACTGAAGCTTTCTTT. Translation: CASSQNVVWRMNTEAFF.

This clone has a single count. This sequence joins TRBV15 and TRBJ1-6; D unresolved. Germline V lookup: CDR1 LNHNV, CDR2 YYDKDF (reference sequence). V lost 1 base and J 7 bases, leaving 8 bases between the germline ends. The CDR3 runs 14 residues. CDR3 sequence: CATSRGQTNSPLHF. The CDR3 DNA sequence: TGTGCCACCAGCAGAGGGCAGACAAATTCACCCCTCCACTTT.

The chain uses TRBV15 and TRBJ1-5, with D perhaps matching TRBD1 (5 bases). Germline V CDR1 and CDR2: LNHNV, YYDKDF (reference sequence). This CDR3 is built from 16 residues. V was pared by 0 bases and J by 2 bases, with 11 bases between. The DNA of the CDR3 is TGTGCCACCAGCAGAGATCAGGCCAGGGGCAATCAGCCCCAGCATTTT. Translation gives CATSRDQARGNQPQHF.

There are a few counts of this clone. CDR3 in amino acids: CASSSQTSGMTEQFF. The CDR3 DNA follows: TGTGCCAGCAGCTCGCAGACTAGCGGGATGACCGAGCAGTTCTTC. This chain uses TRBV13 with TRBJ2-1; 11 nucleotides align to TRBD2. Germline V CDR1 and CDR2: PRHDT, FYEKMQ (reference sequence). The CDR3 sequence is 15 residues long. V was clipped by 4 bases and J by 10 bases; unmatched bases: 9.

The chain links TRBV30 to TRBJ2-3; D is possibly TRBD2 (5 bases). V was cut by 5 bases and J by 1 base, with 16 bases left in between. Germline CDR1 and CDR2: GTSNPN and SVGIG (reference sequence). This CDR3 spans 15 amino acids. The CDR3 DNA follows: TGTGCCTGGGATATGGCGGGCCTTCGCACAGATACGCAGTATTTT. Translation gives CAWDMAGLRTDTQYF.

The chain is built from TRBV30 and TRBJ2-1; TRBD1 matches 9 bases. The CDR3 has 17 amino acids. Trimming took 0 bases from V and 5 from J; bases not matched to a gene: 11. Germline assignment: CDR1 GTSNPN and CDR2 SVGIG (reference sequence). The CDR3 sequence is CAWSVGFRDRAHNEQFF. CDR3 DNA: TGTGCCTGGAGTGTAGGGTTCCGGGACAGGGCCCACAATGAGCAGTTCTTC.

To note about this clone: This specimen includes other DNA sequences encoding the same CDR3. CDR3 sequence (DNA): TGTGCCAGCAGGGACAGAGACTATGGCTACACCTTC. Its translation: CASRDRDYGYTF. The chain carries TRBV2 and TRBJ1-2, with D possibly being TRBD1 (6 bases). CDR1 is SNHLY and CDR2 is FYNNEI in the germline V gene. The CDR3 runs 12 residues. Trimming removed 6 bases from V and 3 bases from J, with 8 bases in between. Combining the CDR3 with reference TRBV2 and TRBJ1-2 gives the whole variable domain EPEVTQTPSHQVTQMGQEVILRCVPISNHLYFYWYRQILGQKVEFLVSFYNNEISEKSEIFDDQFSVERPDGSNFTLKIRSTKLEDSAMYFCASRDRDYGYTFGSGTRLTVV.

The chain uses TRBV5-1 and TRBJ2-1; the match to TRBD1 covers 7 bases. From germline, CDR1 is SGHRS and CDR2 YFSETQ. CDR3 size: 15 residues. The ends lost 0 bases at V and 14 bases at J; junction bases unmatched: 14. CDR3 bases: TGCGCCAGCAGCTTGGCGGCAGGGGGAAGTAATCGAGAGTTCTTC. It specifies CASSLAAGGSNREFF. The full variable domain, completed using reference TRBV5-1 and TRBJ2-1, is KAGVTQTPRYLIKTRGQQVTLSCSPISGHRSVSWYQQTPGQGLQFLFEYFSETQRNKGNFPGRFSGRQFSNSRSEMNVSTLELGDSALYLCASSLAAGGSNREFFGPGTRLTVL.

The chain employs TRBV18 and TRBJ1-5; the D gene is possibly TRBD1 (5 bases). Trimming shortened V by 1 base and J by 5 bases, and 15 bases separated the two germline ends. Germline assignment: CDR1 KGHSH and CDR2 LQKENI. This CDR3 contains 16 residues. The CDR3 bases are TGTGCCAGCTCACCACTAGGTGGCAGGGAGGATCAGCCCCAGCATTTT. Translating gives CASSPLGGREDQPQHF.

This clone was counted only a few times. The CDR3 region is CASSAGGAYGYTF. As DNA, the CDR3 is TGTGCCAGCAGTGCGGGGGGGGCCTATGGCTACACCTTC. This chain joins TRBV7-9 and TRBJ1-2, with a tentative D call TRBD1 (6 bases). CDR1 is SEHNR and CDR2 is FQNEAQ in the germline V gene (reference sequence). This CDR3 contains 13 residues. Trimming cost V 6 bases and J 4 bases, with 12 bases left between them.

This clone came up once. The DNA for the CDR3 is TGCGCCAGCAGCTTGGCTGCAGGGGTCAACAATGAGCAGTTCTTC. Amino acid sequence: CASSLAAGVNNEQFF. The rearrangement links TRBV5-1 to TRBJ2-1, with a possible D match to TRBD1 (6 bases). The CDR3 spans 15 residues. Germline V CDR1 and CDR2: SGHRS, YFSETQ. The V end was cut by 0 bases, the J end by 5 bases, with 12 bases between. The variable domain in full, completed from reference TRBV5-1 and TRBJ2-1, reads KAGVTQTPRYLIKTRGQQVTLSCSPISGHRSVSWYQQTPGQGLQFLFEYFSETQRNKGNFPGRFSGRQFSNSRSEMNVSTLELGDSALYLCASSLAAGVNNEQFFGPGTRLTVL.

The chain uses TRBV3-1 (or the pseudogene TRBV3-2) and TRBJ2-2; 8 bases match TRBD2. The germline CDR1 and CDR2 sequences are LGHDT and YNNKEL (reference sequence). CDR3 size: 17 residues. V was clipped by 4 bases and J by 2 bases; unmatched bases: 9. The CDR3 is CASSPHGGGGNTGELFF. The CDR3 DNA reads TGTGCCAGCAGCCCACACGGGGGGGGCGGAAACACCGGGGAGCTGTTTTTT.

The V call is TRBV12-3 or TRBV12-4, the J call TRBJ2-7; no clear D. The CDR3 is 13 amino acids. V was pared by 2 bases and J by 4 bases, with 9 bases between. DNA for the CDR3: TGTGCCAGCAGTTTATACACCCCGTACGAGCAGTACGTC. This translates into CASSLYTPYEQYV.

The chain links TRBV30 to TRBJ2-7, with D uncertain. In germline, CDR1 is GTSNPN, CDR2 SVGIG (reference sequence). The germline V and J ends were trimmed by 3 bases and 0 bases, with 12 bases remaining between them. CDR3 size: 14 residues. CDR3 sequence (DNA): TGTGCCTGGAGGCTCCGGGTTGCCTCCTACGAGCAGTACTTC. It codes for CAWRLRVASYEQYF.

The rearrangement uses TRBV20-1 and TRBJ1-2; D perhaps matches TRBD1 (5 bases). Germline assignment: CDR1 DFQATT and CDR2 SNEGSKA (reference sequence). V lost 3 bases, J lost 4 bases, and 12 bases lay in between. This CDR3 is built from 13 residues. The CDR3 DNA follows: TGCAGTGCTAGTACAGGATCCACCTATGGCTACACCTTC. Its translation: CSASTGSTYGYTF.

The chain combines TRBV2 with TRBJ1-5; TRBD1 matches at 10 bases. Germline trimming cut 7 bases from V and 3 bases from J; bases unmatched to any gene: 6. The CDR3 sequence is 15 residues long. CDR1 SNHLY and CDR2 FYNNEI come from the germline V gene. DNA for the CDR3: TGTGCCAGCACGGAGGGACAGGGGTACAATCAGCCCCAGCATTTT. Translating it yields CASTEGQGYNQPQHF. The full variable domain, in which reference TRBV2 and TRBJ1-5 provide the parts outside the CDR3, is EPEVTQTPSHQVTQMGQEVILRCVPISNHLYFYWYRQILGQKVEFLVSFYNNEISEKSEIFDDQFSVERPDGSNFTLKIRSTKLEDSAMYFCASTEGQGYNQPQHFGDGTRLSIL.

The rearrangement uses TRBV6-4 and TRBJ1-2; the D is unclear. Germline V CDR1 and CDR2: MRHNA, SNTAGT. The CDR3 has 15 amino acids. The germline V and J ends were trimmed by 4 bases and 4 bases, with 16 bases remaining between them. CDR3: CASSARPGTPYGYTF. The CDR3 DNA reads TGTGCCAGCAGTGCCCGACCGGGAACCCCCTATGGCTACACCTTC.

The CDR3 nucleotides are TGTGCCAGCAGCCTTCAGGACAGTGAAGCTTTCTTT. Residues: CASSLQDSEAFF. The chain couples TRBV3-1 (or the pseudogene TRBV3-2) to TRBJ1-1, with TRBD1 as a possible D gene (6 bases). This CDR3 spans 12 amino acids. Deletions cut 4 bases from V and 7 bases from J, with 10 bases between. CDR1 is LGHDT and CDR2 is YNNKEL in the germline V gene (reference sequence).

The chain recombines TRBV11-1 with TRBJ2-7; D perhaps matches TRBD2 (6 bases). V shed 5 bases and J shed 0 bases, with 14 bases lying between them. Per the germline V gene, CDR1 is SGHAT and CDR2 is FQDESV (reference sequence). The CDR3 has 15 amino acids. The CDR3 DNA reads TGTGCCAGCAGCAAGGGACTTCTTACCTCCTACGAGCAGTACTTC. Its translation: CASSKGLLTSYEQYF.

The V call is TRBV14, the J call TRBJ2-5, with TRBD2 matching 9 bases. V gave up 4 bases and J gave up 5 bases; unmatched junction bases: 8. Looked up from germline, CDR1 is SGHDN and CDR2 is FVKESK. The CDR3 spans 15 residues. CDR3 bases: TGTGCCAGCAGCCTTTTAGCGGGAGAGGCGGAGACCCAGTACTTC. Residues: CASSLLAGEAETQYF.

The V gene is TRBV19, the J gene TRBJ1-4; maybe TRBD1 (5 bases). The germline V and J ends were trimmed by 8 bases and 4 bases, with 14 bases remaining between them. This CDR3 spans 14 amino acids. Germline values: CDR1 LNHDA, CDR2 SQIVND (reference sequence). Here the CDR3 DNA reads TGTGCCAGTGACCCAGGGAAGGGTAATGAAAAACTGTTTTTT. This gives the protein CASDPGKGNEKLFF.

The CDR3 here is CASSYSMGASYNEQFF. The CDR3 coding sequence is TGTGCCAGCAGTTACTCGATGGGGGCGAGTTACAATGAGCAGTTCTTC. This chain joins TRBV6-2 or TRBV6-3 and TRBJ2-1; tentative D call: TRBD1 (6 bases). The CDR3 extends over 16 amino acids. Germline V lookup: CDR1 MNHEY, CDR2 SVGEGT. The ends were cut back, 0 bases at V and 4 bases at J, with 13 bases in the middle.

The chain couples TRBV29-1 to TRBJ1-5, with D perhaps TRBD1 (5 bases). The CDR3 is made up of 14 amino acids. Between the trimmed V and J ends, which lost 4 bases and 0 bases, there was a span of 10 bases. Looked up from germline, CDR1 is SQVTM and CDR2 is ANQGSEA. CDR3 amino acids: CSVGRDGSNQPQHF. As DNA, the CDR3 is TGCAGCGTTGGGAGGGACGGTAGCAATCAGCCCCAGCATTTT.

V usage is TRBV3-1 (or the pseudogene TRBV3-2) and J usage is TRBJ1-3, with a weak D call TRBD1 (5 bases). This CDR3 has 15 amino acids. With 6 bases removed from V and 0 bases from J, the gap between germline ends came to 12 bases. Germline CDR1 and CDR2: LGHDT and YNNKEL (reference sequence). Here the CDR3 DNA reads TGTGCCAGCAGTCGACAGCCGTCCTCTGGAAACACCATATATTTT. As protein: CASSRQPSSGNTIYF.

With respect to this clone: This sample includes further DNA sequences coding for the same CDR3. This chain links TRBV6-5 with TRBJ1-5; a weak D match, TRBD1 (6 bases). The CDR3 consists of 14 residues. The ends were cut back, 6 bases at V and 0 bases at J, with 9 bases in the middle. Germline V lookup: CDR1 MNHEY, CDR2 SVGAGI. The CDR3 DNA is TGTGCCAGCAGACAGGGATATAGCAATCAGCCCCAGCATTTT. Its translation: CASRQGYSNQPQHF.

The gene calls are TRBV3-1 (or the pseudogene TRBV3-2) and TRBJ1-1; D uncertain. V gave up 1 base and J gave up 6 bases, with 21 bases separating them. The CDR3 runs 17 residues. Germline CDR1 is LGHDT and CDR2 is YNNKEL (reference sequence). CDR3 sequence reads: CASSQVLSMPLTAEAFF. The CDR3 DNA reads as TGTGCCAGCAGCCAAGTTCTTAGTATGCCTTTAACAGCTGAAGCTTTCTTT.

This chain connects TRBV3-1 (or the pseudogene TRBV3-2) to TRBJ2-5; 8 positions match TRBD2. V lost 6 bases and J lost 4; bases outside the gene matches: 10. The CDR3 has 15 amino acids. The germline V gene encodes CDR1 LGHDT and CDR2 YNNKEL (reference sequence). CDR3 nucleotide sequence: TGTGCCAGCAGTGGAGCCTCCGGGGGGGGAGAGACCCAGTACTTC. Amino acid sequence: CASSGASGGGETQYF.